This T cell receptor beta chain is drawn from a study of blood T cell repertoires in COVID-19 (dated by TCRdb to about 2020). Regarding the study in general: Collaborator samples came from the United States, Italy and Spain and covered acute and convalescent phases of COVID-19. The prospective study material was composed of cDNA or gDNA derived from T cells, B-cell-depleted T cells, or PBMCs. The dataset comprised deeply sampled blood TCRbeta repertoires from subjects exposed to, actively infected with, or recovered from COVID-19. The repertoires were released in a freely available public database intended as a resource for research on the immune response to SARS-CoV-2. The samples were drawn from two sources: the first 160 participants of the ongoing ImmuneRACE study, and 1,254 subjects contributed by 6 global collaborators. Nearly every sample came with metadata listing a de-identified subject ID, COVID-19 status, age in years and sex. Where available, HLA class I and class II types were obtained from metadata supplied by the sample provider rather than from assay-based typing. Overall study results and their limits: The amount of clinical and demographic metadata varied by source and participant and was provided uncurated.

Collaborating institutions collected whole blood in K2EDTA tubes following their own protocols. For TCRbeta analysis, collaborators shipped samples as frozen whole blood, isolated PBMCs, or DNA extracted from either of those sample types. Comments on this clone: Its binding antigen is unknown. Base qualities are not recorded, but no much larger clone differs from it by a single base. Distinct nucleotide sequences in the sample also encode this CDR3.

TCRbeta CDR3 regions were amplified from genomic DNA by means of the immunoSEQ Assay, a bias-controlled multiplex PCR. The paper's data handling went like this. The number of nucleated cells in each sample was estimated by amplification of reference gene primers within the assay. Sequence reads were collapsed and filtered to measure the absolute abundance of every unique TCRbeta CDR3 rearrangement. For each sample, productive Simpson clonality was calculated as the square root of Simpson's diversity index across productive rearrangements. TCRdb carries this immuneACCESS record with in-frame sequences only. Its versions omit some clonotypes, under half of them owing to an unresolved V gene in the studies checked, with the rest unexplained. The DNA gave D and trimming, while V, J and clone size come from that table. This sample has more than 85,000 clones in its table, and 82% of those were observed once. 15% to 20% of the sample comes from the top ten.

The CDR3 runs 14 residues from the cysteine to the phenylalanine. CDR3 DNA only is kept here, 42 bases in frame from base 1. Germline trimming amounts to 6 bases on V and 4 bases on J, with 5 as the count of junction bases outside the gene matches. From a lookup of the germline V gene, CDR1 and CDR2 are SNHLY and FYNNEI. The sequenced material came from peripheral blood. This clonotype was sampled from a man of 80 years or more with acute or convalescent COVID-19. This sequence uses TRBV2 and TRBJ1-5; a stretch of 8 junction bases matches TRBD1. The CDR3 reads as follows: CASSLTGGNQPQHF. The nucleotide sequence reads as follows: TGTGCCAGCAGCCTTACAGGGGGAAATCAGCCCCAGCATTTT.